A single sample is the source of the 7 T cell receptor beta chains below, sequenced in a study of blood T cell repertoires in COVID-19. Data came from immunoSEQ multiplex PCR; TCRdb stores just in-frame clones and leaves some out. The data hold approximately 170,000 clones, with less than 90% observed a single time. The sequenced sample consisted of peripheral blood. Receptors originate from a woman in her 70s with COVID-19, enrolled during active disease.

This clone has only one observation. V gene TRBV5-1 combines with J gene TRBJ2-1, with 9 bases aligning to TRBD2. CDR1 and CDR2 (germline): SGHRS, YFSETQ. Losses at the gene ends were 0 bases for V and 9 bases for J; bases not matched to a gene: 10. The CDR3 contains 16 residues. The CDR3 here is CASSLEGGRALSEQFF. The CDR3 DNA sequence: TGCGCCAGCAGCTTGGAGGGCGGGAGGGCCCTGAGTGAGCAGTTCTTC. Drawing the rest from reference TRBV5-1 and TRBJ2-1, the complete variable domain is KAGVTQTPRYLIKTRGQQVTLSCSPISGHRSVSWYQQTPGQGLQFLFEYFSETQRNKGNFPGRFSGRQFSNSRSEMNVSTLELGDSALYLCASSLEGGRALSEQFFGPGTRLTVL.

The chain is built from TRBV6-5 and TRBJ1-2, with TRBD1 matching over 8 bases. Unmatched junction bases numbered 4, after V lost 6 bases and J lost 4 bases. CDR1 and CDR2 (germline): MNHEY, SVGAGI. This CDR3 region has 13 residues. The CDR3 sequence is CASRETGVYGYTF. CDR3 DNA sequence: TGTGCCAGCAGGGAGACAGGGGTCTATGGCTACACCTTC.

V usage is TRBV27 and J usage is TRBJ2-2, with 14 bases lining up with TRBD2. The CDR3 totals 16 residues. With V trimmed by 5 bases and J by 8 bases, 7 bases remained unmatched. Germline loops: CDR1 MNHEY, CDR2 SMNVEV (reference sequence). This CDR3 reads CASSPLTSGRAGELFF. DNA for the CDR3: TGTGCCAGCAGTCCTTTGACTAGCGGGAGGGCTGGGGAGCTGTTTTTT.

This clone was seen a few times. This CDR3 reads CASSGTSGNTGELFF. For the CDR3, the DNA is TGTGCCAGCAGCGGGACTAGCGGGAACACCGGGGAGCTGTTTTTT. The V and J genes are TRBV6-4 and TRBJ2-2; the match to TRBD2 covers 11 bases. Losses at the gene ends were 6 bases for V and 1 base for J; bases not matched to a gene: 1. Germline V gene lookup returns CDR1 MRHNA and CDR2 SNTAGT. CDR3 length: 15 residues.

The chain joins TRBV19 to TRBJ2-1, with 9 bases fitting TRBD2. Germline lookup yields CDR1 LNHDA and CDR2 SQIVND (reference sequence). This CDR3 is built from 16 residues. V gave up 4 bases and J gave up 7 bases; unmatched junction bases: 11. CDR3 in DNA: TGTGCCAGTAGTACTAGCGGGACCCGTCTAAGAAATGAGCAGTTCTTC. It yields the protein CASSTSGTRLRNEQFF.

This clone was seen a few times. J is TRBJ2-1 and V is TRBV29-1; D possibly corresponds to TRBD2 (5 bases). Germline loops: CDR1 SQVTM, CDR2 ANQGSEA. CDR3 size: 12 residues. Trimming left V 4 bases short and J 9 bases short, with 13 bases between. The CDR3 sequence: CSVGETAFEQFF. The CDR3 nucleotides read TGCAGCGTTGGGGAGACGGCGTTTGAGCAGTTCTTC.

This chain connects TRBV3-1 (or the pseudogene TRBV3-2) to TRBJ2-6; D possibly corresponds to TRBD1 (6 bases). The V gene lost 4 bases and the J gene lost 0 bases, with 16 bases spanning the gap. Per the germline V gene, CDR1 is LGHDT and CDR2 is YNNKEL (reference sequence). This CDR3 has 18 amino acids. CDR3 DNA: TGTGCCAGCAGCCTAAGGGACATAGGAAGCTCTGGGGCCAACGTCCTGACTTTC. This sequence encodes CASSLRDIGSSGANVLTF.